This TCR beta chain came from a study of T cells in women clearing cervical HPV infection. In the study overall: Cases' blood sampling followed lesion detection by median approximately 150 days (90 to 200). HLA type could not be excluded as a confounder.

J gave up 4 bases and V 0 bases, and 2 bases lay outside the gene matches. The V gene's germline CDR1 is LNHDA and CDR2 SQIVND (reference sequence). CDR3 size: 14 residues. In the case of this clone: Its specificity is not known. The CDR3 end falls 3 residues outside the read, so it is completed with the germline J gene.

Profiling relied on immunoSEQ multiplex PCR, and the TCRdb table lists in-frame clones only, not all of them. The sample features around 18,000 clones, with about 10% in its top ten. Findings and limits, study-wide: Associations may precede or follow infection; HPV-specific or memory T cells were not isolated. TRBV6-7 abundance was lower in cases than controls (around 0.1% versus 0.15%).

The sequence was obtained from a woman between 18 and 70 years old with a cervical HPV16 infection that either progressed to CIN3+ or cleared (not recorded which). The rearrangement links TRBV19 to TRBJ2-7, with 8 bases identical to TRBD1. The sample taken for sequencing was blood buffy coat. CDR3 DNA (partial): TGTGCCAGTAGTATAGATGACAGGGGATACGAG. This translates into CASSIDDRGYE. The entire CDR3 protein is CASSIDDRGYEQYF. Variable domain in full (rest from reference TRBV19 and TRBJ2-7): DGGITQSPKYLFRKEGQNVTLSCEQNLNHDAMYWYRQDPGQGLRLIYYSQIVNDFQKGDIAEGYSVSREKKESFPLTVTSAQKNPTAFYLCASSIDDRGYEQYFGPGTRLTVT.